This TCR beta chain was found in a study of beta chain features in type 1 diabetes. CDR1 SGHAT and CDR2 FQNNGV come from the germline V gene. The CDR3 length is 18 residues. Trimming removed 0 bases from V and 0 bases from J, with 15 bases in between. Study-wide results and limits: A moderate, significant TCRB CDR3 shortening appeared in type 1 diabetes across four CD4+ subsets.

Reverse transcription of all isolated RNA meant that expressed TCRB transcripts were sequenced. Generated by immunoSEQ multiplex PCR, the TCRdb table keeps only in-frame clones and is missing some. Of 300,000 to 400,000 clones detected, 9.6% appear once; the ten largest clones hold approximately 0.55%. This clone has only a few counts. Its matching antigen is unknown. The same CDR3 is also encoded by other DNA sequences in this sample. V usage is TRBV11-2 and J usage is TRBJ2-1, with D perhaps TRBD1 or TRBD2 (5 bases each). This clonotype was sampled from a young man with type 1 diabetes. Sequenced: central memory CD4+ T cells from blood. The CDR3 spells CASSLDQGGSSSYNEQFF. The CDR3 DNA is TGTGCCAGCAGCTTAGATCAGGGCGGGTCGAGCTCCTACAATGAGCAGTTCTTC.